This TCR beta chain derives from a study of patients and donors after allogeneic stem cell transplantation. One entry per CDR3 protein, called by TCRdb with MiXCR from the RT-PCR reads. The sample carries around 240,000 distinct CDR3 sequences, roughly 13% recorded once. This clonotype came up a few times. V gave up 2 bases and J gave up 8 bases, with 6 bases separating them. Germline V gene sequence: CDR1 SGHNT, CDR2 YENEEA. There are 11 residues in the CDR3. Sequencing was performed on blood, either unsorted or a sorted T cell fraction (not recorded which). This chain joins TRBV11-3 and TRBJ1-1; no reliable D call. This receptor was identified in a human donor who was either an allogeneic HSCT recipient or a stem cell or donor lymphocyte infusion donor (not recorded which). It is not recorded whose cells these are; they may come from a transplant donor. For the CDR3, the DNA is TGTGCCAGCAGCTTAATGGAAGAAGCTTTCTTT. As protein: CASSLMEEAFF.